These 19 T cell receptor beta chains were all obtained from the same sample, sequenced in a study of Tregs in tolerant kidney transplant recipients. The repertoire was sequenced with immunoSEQ multiplex PCR; TCRdb's copy has only in-frame clones and lacks some. The listing records some 30,000 clones. Recipients received nonmyeloablative bone marrow transplants from related graft donors, with transient mixed chimerism. This sample comprised CD4+ T cells from blood (PBMCs), obtained 24 months after the transplant. The receptors shown here come from a human patient who received a combined kidney and bone marrow transplant. Some T cells may be the graft donor's.

On this clone: The CDR3 extends 3 residues past the end of the read, so its final part is completed from the germline J gene. This sequence joins TRBV5-1 and TRBJ2-1, with TRBD2 matching over 9 bases. The CDR3 contains 14 residues. Trimming removed 0 bases from V and 9 bases from J; junction bases left unmatched: 4. Germline V gene sequence: CDR1 SGHRS, CDR2 YFSETQ. Incomplete CDR3 DNA: TGCGCCAGCAGCTTGGTAGCGGGAGCTATTGAG. This codes for CASSLVAGAIE. The full CDR3 sequence reads CASSLVAGAIEQFF.

Details on this clone: The read halts 3 residues ahead of the CDR3 end, with the missing end drawn from the germline J gene. The chain is built from TRBV7-3 and TRBJ2-3; 7 bases match TRBD2. Germline V CDR1 and CDR2: SGHTA, FQGTGA. CDR3 length: 15 amino acids. V gave up 2 bases and J gave up 4 bases; unmatched junction bases: 6. The sequenced CDR3 bases are TGTGCCAGCAGCTTAGGTCTAGCGGTGGCAGATACG. Residues: CASSLGLAVADT. The whole CDR3 protein reads CASSLGLAVADTQYF.

A remark on this clone: The read terminates 3 residues before the CDR3 end, so the remaining end is supplied by the germline J gene. The chain joins TRBV2 to TRBJ2-4; a possible D gene is TRBD2 (6 bases). Germline assignment: CDR1 SNHLY and CDR2 FYNNEI. The V gene lost 0 bases and the J gene lost 1 base, with 10 bases spanning the gap. The CDR3 contains 16 residues. CDR3 bases read: TGTGCCAGCAGTGAAGCGCAGGGACTGGCCAAAAACATT. It yields the protein CASSEAQGLAKNI. The entire CDR3 protein reads CASSEAQGLAKNIQYF.

In regard to this clone: The CDR3 end is not reached by the read, which stops 3 residues before it; the germline J gene fills it in. The rearrangement joins TRBV20-1 to TRBJ2-1; unclear D gene. The CDR3 consists of 13 residues. The V gene's germline CDR1 is DFQATT and CDR2 SNEGSKA (reference sequence). V lost 5 bases, J lost 5 bases, and 13 bases lay in between. Partial CDR3 DNA: TGCAGTGCTTTTGTAACTGGTAACAATGAG. Translated, it gives CSAFVTGNNE. The whole CDR3 sequence is CSAFVTGNNEQFF.

The sequenced part of the CDR3 DNA is TGTGCCAGCAGCGGCCGGGACTACCTGCCCGGGGAG. Translated, it gives CASSGRDYLPGE. The whole CDR3 is CASSGRDYLPGELFF. The V gene is TRBV7-9, the J gene TRBJ2-2; 7 positions agree with TRBD2. The read finishes 3 residues shy of the CDR3 end, and the germline J gene is used to complete it. The germline CDR1 and CDR2 sequences are SEHNR and FQNEAQ (reference sequence). V shed 5 bases and J 6 bases; nucleotides not matched to a gene: 9. The CDR3 contains 15 residues.

Remarks on this clone: With the read ending 3 residues before the CDR3 end, the germline J gene is used to fill in that end. The chain couples TRBV7-8 to TRBJ2-2; 7 bases map to TRBD1. The CDR3 has 16 residues. Germline-derived CDR1 and CDR2 are SGHVS and FQNEAQ. V lost 5 bases, J lost 2 bases, and 8 bases stayed unmatched. CDR3 protein: CASSRRRDRNTGELFF. The CDR3 bases that were read are TGTGCCAGCAGCAGACGACGGGACAGAAACACCGGGGAG.

As concerns this clone: From the germline J gene comes the end of the CDR3, since the read stops 3 residues before it. This chain uses TRBV20-1 with TRBJ2-3, with a possible D match to TRBD2 (6 bases). This CDR3 region has 13 residues. V was pared by 2 bases and J by 4 bases, with 10 bases between. Germline values: CDR1 DFQATT, CDR2 SNEGSKA (reference sequence). The CDR3 DNA, read in part, is TGCAGTGCTAGAAGCGGGTATCCAGATACG. Translating gives CSARSGYPDT. The complete CDR3 reads CSARSGYPDTQYF.

Remarks on this clone: The read finishes 3 residues shy of the CDR3 end, and the germline J gene is used to complete it. This chain joins TRBV20-1 and TRBJ1-2, with D possibly matching TRBD1 (5 bases). V was cut by 4 bases and J by 7 bases, with 13 bases left in between. This CDR3 has 12 residues. CDR1 is DFQATT and CDR2 is SNEGSKA in the germline V gene (reference sequence). The CDR3 protein is CSAMEGRGGYTF. CDR3 DNA, as far as it was read: TGCAGTGCTATGGAGGGGAGAGGTGGC.

Comments on this clone: The read is 3 residues too short to cover the CDR3 end, so that end is filled in from the germline J gene. This chain connects TRBV7-9 to TRBJ1-3; 9 bases agree with TRBD1. The V and J ends lost 6 bases and 2 bases, in that order; junction bases with no gene match: 5. The CDR3 has 15 amino acids. Germline-derived CDR1 and CDR2 are SEHNR and FQNEAQ (reference sequence). The CDR3 DNA, read in part, is TGTGCCAGCAGACGGGACAGGGTCCCTGGAAACACC. It codes for CASRRDRVPGNT. The CDR3, in full, reads CASRRDRVPGNTIYF.

Comment on this clone: The read halts 3 residues ahead of the CDR3 end, with the missing end drawn from the germline J gene. This chain links TRBV5-4 with TRBJ2-2; tentatively, D is TRBD1 (5 bases). Looked up from germline, CDR1 is SGHNT and CDR2 is YYREEE (reference sequence). Trimming left V 1 base short and J 6 bases short, with 16 bases between. The CDR3 loop spans 16 amino acids. The CDR3 DNA, read in part, is TGTGCCAGCAGCTTGATTGCAGGGTGGATTTCCGGGGAG. This sequence encodes CASSLIAGWISGE. The entire CDR3 sequence reads CASSLIAGWISGELFF.

For this clone: The CDR3 end is not reached by the read, which stops 3 residues before it; the germline J gene fills it in. V usage is TRBV9 and J usage is TRBJ2-1; D is uncertain. This CDR3 has 15 residues. The V and J ends lost 4 bases and 4 bases respectively, with 15 bases between them. Germline values: CDR1 SGDLS, CDR2 YYNGEE. CDR3 region: CASSPLRNAYNEQFF. The DNA read from the CDR3 is TGTGCCAGCAGCCCTCTAAGAAATGCGTACAATGAG.

Turning to this clone: Read data end 3 residues before the CDR3 end; the end is taken from the germline J gene. This chain links TRBV5-1 with TRBJ2-7; 11 bases map to TRBD1. The germline V gene encodes CDR1 SGHRS and CDR2 YFSETQ. There are 15 residues in the CDR3. J lost 4 bases, V lost 6 bases, and 9 bases had no gene match. CDR3 region: CASTLGTGGIYEQYF. The sequenced part of the CDR3 DNA is TGCGCCAGCACCCTAGGGACAGGGGGTATTTACGAG.

About this clone itself: The read terminates 3 residues ahead of where the CDR3 ends, so the germline J gene completes it. The genes are TRBV6-2 or TRBV6-3 and TRBJ1-4; weak D call: TRBD1 (6 bases). Looked up from germline, CDR1 is MNHEY and CDR2 is SVGEGT. The CDR3 has 13 residues. V was pared by 6 bases and J by 8 bases, with 13 bases between. Partial CDR3 DNA: TGTGCCAGCAGAAACAGGGACAACGAAAAA. It is translated as CASRNRDNEK. The whole CDR3 sequence reads CASRNRDNEKLFF.

Details on this clone: The read terminates 3 residues ahead of where the CDR3 ends, so the germline J gene completes it. The rearrangement uses TRBV29-1 and TRBJ2-7; 10 bases map to TRBD1. This CDR3 region has 13 residues. V lost 7 bases and J lost 3; bases outside the gene matches: 6. The germline V gene has CDR1 SQVTM and CDR2 ANQGSEA. CDR3 in amino acids: CSALRDRGYEQYF. CDR3 bases read: TGCAGCGCCCTCCGGGACAGGGGCTACGAG.

In regard to this clone: Read sequence stops 3 residues before the CDR3 end, and the germline J gene provides the missing end. The V and J genes are TRBV10-3 and TRBJ2-7, with D possibly being TRBD2 (6 bases). CDR1 ENHRY and CDR2 SYGVKD come from the germline V gene. CDR3 length: 12 amino acids. V was cut by 2 bases and J by 6 bases, with 8 bases left in between. The CDR3 loop is CAISEVGGEQYF. CDR3 DNA (partial): TGTGCCATCAGTGAGGTCGGGGGCGAG.

In regard to this clone: The read terminates 3 residues ahead of where the CDR3 ends, so the germline J gene completes it. This chain uses TRBV20-1 with TRBJ2-1; 12 nucleotides align to TRBD2. Trimming took 3 bases from V and 7 from J; bases not matched to a gene: 4. CDR1 is DFQATT and CDR2 is SNEGSKA in the germline V gene (reference sequence). CDR3 length: 14 residues. The CDR3 bases that were read are TGCAGTGCTAGTTGGACTAGCGGGATAAATGAG. It translates to CSASWTSGINE. The complete CDR3 protein is CSASWTSGINEQFF.

A remark on this clone: The read is 3 residues too short to cover the CDR3 end, so that end is filled in from the germline J gene. The gene calls are TRBV4-2 and TRBJ1-2; TRBD1 is a possible D gene (6 bases). Trimming took 2 bases from V and 0 from J, leaving 16 bases between them. This CDR3 has 17 residues. Germline CDR1 LGHNA, CDR2 YNFKEQ. The CDR3 is CASSQRDKGGPNYGYTF. The sequenced CDR3 bases are TGTGCCAGCAGCCAACGGGACAAAGGAGGGCCTAACTATGGC.

With respect to this clone: The CDR3 is cut off 3 residues early in the read; its end comes from the germline J gene. This sequence joins TRBV19 and TRBJ2-3, with TRBD1 matching over 8 bases. V lost 5 bases and J lost 4; bases outside the gene matches: 5. This CDR3 has 14 amino acids. Germline assignment: CDR1 LNHDA and CDR2 SQIVND (reference sequence). This CDR3 is CASSYRGKPDTQYF. CDR3 DNA, as far as it was read: TGTGCCAGTAGTTACAGGGGGAAGCCAGATACG.

As regards this clone: The read ends 3 residues shy of where the CDR3 ends; the end is completed using the germline J gene. This sequence joins TRBV7-2 and TRBJ2-3; D perhaps matches TRBD1 (5 bases). CDR3 length: 16 amino acids. Trimming took off 0 bases at V and 4 bases at J, with 14 bases between the two ends. The germline V gene encodes CDR1 SGHTA and CDR2 FQGNSA. The DNA read from the CDR3 is TGTGCCAGCAGCTTAGCGCAGCCACAGGCATCAGATACG. The encoded protein is CASSLAQPQASDT. The whole CDR3 reads CASSLAQPQASDTQYF.